These 24 T cell receptor beta chains were all obtained from the same sample, sequenced in a study of blood T cells in healthy people across ages. A sample-barcoded 5' primer and a J-beta primer mix were used in a second PCR of roughly 6 to 11 cycles. One entry per CDR3 protein results from TCRdb running MiXCR on the 5' RACE reads. The sample carries 650,000 to 1,000,000 distinct CDR3 sequences, approximately 35% recorded once. The sequenced material came from blood. All receptors come from a young man in good health.

The J gene is TRBJ2-1, the V gene TRBV14; 7 bases map to TRBD1. Judging by the DNA end, TRBJ2-7 fits better; the J call may be wrong. The CDR3 is made up of 16 amino acids. Looked up from germline, CDR1 is SGHDN and CDR2 is FVKESK. DNA for the CDR3: TGTGCCAGCAGCCAAGTTCCGGGACAGATATACAATGAGCAGTACTTC. Protein: CASSQVPGQIYNEQYF.

The chain has TRBV7-2 and TRBJ2-2, with D hard to call. The CDR3 has 13 amino acids. Trimming removed 4 bases from V and 6 bases from J, with 9 bases in between. Germline loops: CDR1 SGHTA, CDR2 FQGNSA. The CDR3 nucleotides read TGTGCCAGCAGCTGGAGCAGCCCCGGGGAGCTGTTTTTT. Protein: CASSWSSPGELFF.

The chain has TRBV7-2 and TRBJ2-5; maybe TRBD2 (6 bases). CDR1 is SGHTA and CDR2 is FQGNSA in the germline V gene. This CDR3 comprises 13 residues. Trimming stripped 5 bases from V and 5 bases from J, with 12 bases between. The CDR3 reads CASSPPGDETQYF. The CDR3 nucleotides read TGTGCCAGCAGCCCCCCGGGAGATGAGACCCAGTACTTC.

The V and J genes are TRBV4-2 and TRBJ2-7; either TRBD1 or TRBD2 may fit D (5 bases each). Germline values: CDR1 LGHNA, CDR2 YNFKEQ. The germline V and J ends were trimmed by 0 bases and 5 bases, with 17 bases remaining between them. CDR3 length equals 16 residues. The CDR3 region is CASSQDLAVLGDEQYF. CDR3 DNA sequence: TGTGCCAGCAGCCAAGATCTCGCAGTCCTGGGGGACGAGCAGTACTTC.

This clonotype was observed many times. The chain joins TRBV12-3 or TRBV12-4 to TRBJ2-7; 10 bases line up with TRBD1. Germline trimming cut 0 bases from V and 0 bases from J; bases unmatched to any gene: 2. The CDR3 has 16 amino acids. For the CDR3, the DNA is TGTGCCAGCAGTTTAGCCCGGGACAGGGGCTCCTACGAGCAGTACTTC. Protein: CASSLARDRGSYEQYF.

The CDR3 reads CSAREPGLTFLGTDTQYF. CDR3 DNA: TGCAGTGCTAGAGAACCGGGACTCACCTTCCTTGGCACAGATACGCAGTATTTT. The chain has TRBV20-1 and TRBJ2-3; maybe TRBD2 (6 bases). V was clipped by 0 bases and J by 1 base, with 20 bases between them. Per the germline V gene, CDR1 is DFQATT and CDR2 is SNEGSKA (reference sequence). The CDR3 totals 18 residues.

The rearrangement uses TRBV12-3 or TRBV12-4 and TRBJ2-3; D perhaps matches TRBD1 (6 bases). Trimming cost V 4 bases and J 0 bases, with 11 bases left between them. The CDR3 is 15 amino acids. DNA of the CDR3: TGTGCCAGCAGTTGGACAGACACTAGCACAGATACGCAGTATTTT. It yields the protein CASSWTDTSTDTQYF.

This rearrangement joins TRBV7-6 to TRBJ2-5, with 11 bases identical to TRBD2. V trimming: 7 bases; J trimming: 0 bases; junction bases outside the gene matches: 10. This CDR3 comprises 17 residues. The germline CDR1 and CDR2 sequences are SGHVS and FNYEAQ. CDR3 coding DNA: TGTGCCAGCACCCTGGGGGCTAGCGGGGGGTACCAAGAGACCCAGTACTTC. This encodes CASTLGASGGYQETQYF.

This clonotype was seen ten or more times. J is TRBJ2-1 and V is TRBV20-1, with TRBD1 matching over 7 bases. From germline, CDR1 is DFQATT and CDR2 SNEGSKA (reference sequence). The CDR3 spans 16 residues. With V trimmed by 3 bases and J by 0 bases, 8 bases remained unmatched. The CDR3 loop is CSASGRQGPSYNEQFF. CDR3 nucleotides: TGCAGTGCTAGTGGCCGACAGGGCCCCTCCTACAATGAGCAGTTCTTC.

V and J are TRBV5-6 and TRBJ2-3, with 9 bases identical to TRBD2. The CDR3 extends over 16 amino acids. V was pared by 2 bases and J by 1 base, with 5 bases of the junction left unmatched. Germline values: CDR1 SGHDT, CDR2 YYEEEE. The CDR3 is CASSFERGAGTDTQYF. In nucleotides, the CDR3 is TGTGCCAGCAGCTTCGAGCGGGGGGCCGGCACAGATACGCAGTATTTT. Complete variable domain (other parts from reference TRBV5-6 and TRBJ2-3): DAGVTQSPTHLIKTRGQQVTLRCSPKSGHDTVSWYQQALGQGPQFIFQYYEEEERQRGNFPDRFSGHQFPNYSSELNVNALLLGDSALYLCASSFERGAGTDTQYFGPGTRLTVL.

This clonotype was found a few times. The chain has TRBV4-3 and TRBJ2-3; TRBD2 matches 10 bases. CDR3 length equals 15 residues. CDR1 is LGHNA and CDR2 is YSLEER in the germline V gene. V shed 3 bases and J 8 bases; nucleotides not matched to a gene: 8. The CDR3 sequence: CASSQAAGGPGTQYF. The CDR3 coding sequence is TGCGCCAGCAGCCAGGCAGCGGGGGGGCCGGGTACGCAGTATTTT.

This clonotype is a singleton in its sample. A clone one base away is much larger, so this may be a read error. This chain joins TRBV20-1 and TRBJ2-1; D is tentatively TRBD1 or TRBD2 (6 bases each). V was trimmed by 5 bases and J by 10 bases, leaving 21 bases between them. Germline V CDR1 and CDR2: DFQATT, SNEGSKA (reference sequence). This CDR3 is built from 14 residues. In DNA, the CDR3 is TGCAGTGCTTCGAAGGGGGGCGGTATCAAAGAGCAGTTCTTC. Translation gives CSASKGGGIKEQFF.

The rearrangement joins TRBV4-3 to TRBJ1-5; no clear D gene. The CDR3 contains 13 residues. Trimming shortened V by 1 base and J by 9 bases, and 10 bases separated the two germline ends. Germline assignment: CDR1 LGHNA and CDR2 YSLEER. The CDR3 sequence is CASSQAGGVPQHF. CDR3 in DNA: TGCGCCAGCAGCCAAGCCGGAGGCGTGCCCCAGCATTTT.

CDR3: CSVELKLERAQYF. The CDR3 nucleotides read TGCAGCGTTGAACTGAAGTTGGAGCGGGCGCAGTATTTT. The chain recombines TRBV29-1 with TRBJ2-3, with TRBD2 as a possible D gene (6 bases). The V gene's germline CDR1 is SQVTM and CDR2 ANQGSEA. This CDR3 spans 13 amino acids. The germline V and J ends were trimmed by 2 bases and 10 bases, with 16 bases remaining between them.

V and J are TRBV7-9 and TRBJ1-1; D might be TRBD1 (5 bases). The V end was cut by 3 bases, the J end by 5 bases, with 19 bases between. This CDR3 comprises 16 residues. Germline CDR1 is SEHNR and CDR2 is FQNEAQ (reference sequence). The CDR3: CASSFTSGRGRTEAFF. The DNA for the CDR3 is TGTGCCAGCAGCTTTACATCGGGGAGGGGAAGAACTGAAGCTTTCTTT.

The chain has TRBV27 and TRBJ2-4, with D possibly being TRBD1 or TRBD2 (5 bases each). The J call may be wrong; the DNA end is better matched by TRBJ2-5. The CDR3 spans 14 residues. Germline V CDR1 and CDR2: MNHEY, SMNVEV (reference sequence). CDR3 in DNA: TGTGCCAGCAGTCCCCAGGGAGCAGGGGAGACCCAGTACTTC. Its protein product is CASSPQGAGETQYF.

This clonotype occurred a few times. The chain is built from TRBV5-4 and TRBJ1-2, with 8 bases aligning to TRBD1. V dropped 3 bases and J dropped 2; count of bases not matched to a gene: 15. Germline V gives CDR1 SGHNT, CDR2 YYREEE (reference sequence). This CDR3 contains 18 residues. CDR3 coding DNA: TGTGCCAGCAGCTGGAACCCAGGACAGGGCCCAGGAAACTATGGCTACACCTTC. Translating it yields CASSWNPGQGPGNYGYTF.

Here the CDR3 reads CASSFDREYTEAFF. DNA for the CDR3: TGTGCCAGCAGCTTTGACAGGGAATACACTGAAGCTTTCTTT. This sequence joins TRBV7-9 and TRBJ1-1; 7 nucleotides align to TRBD1. After removal of 3 bases from V and 3 bases from J, the junction contained 4 bases not matched to a gene. The CDR3 is 14 amino acids. Germline CDR1 SEHNR, CDR2 FQNEAQ (reference sequence).

The rearrangement uses TRBV10-3 and TRBJ2-5; 9 nucleotides line up with TRBD1. This CDR3 spans 14 amino acids. In germline, CDR1 is ENHRY, CDR2 SYGVKD. V lost 6 bases to trimming and J lost 5 bases; unmatched junction nucleotides: 7. DNA of the CDR3: TGTGCCATCAGCAAAAGACAGGGGGATGAGACCCAGTACTTC. This sequence encodes CAISKRQGDETQYF.

This clonotype was detected ten times or more. DNA of the CDR3: TGCAGTGCTGTAGGGGGGGGCGGCGCCTATAATTCACCCCTCCACTTT. As protein: CSAVGGGGAYNSPLHF. The chain employs TRBV20-1 and TRBJ1-6; D is possibly TRBD1 (6 bases). From germline, CDR1 is DFQATT and CDR2 SNEGSKA (reference sequence). This CDR3 spans 16 amino acids. With 5 bases removed from V and 2 bases from J, the gap between germline ends came to 16 bases.

The gene calls are TRBV12-3 or TRBV12-4 and TRBJ2-5, with D perhaps TRBD1 (5 bases). The CDR3 runs 15 residues. V lost 3 bases and J lost 5, with 16 bases in between. CDR3 region: CASSLPGQIRETQYF. In DNA form, the CDR3 reads TGTGCCAGCAGTTTGCCCGGACAAATACGGGAGACCCAGTACTTC.

This clonotype was detected only a few times. The V and J genes are TRBV7-2 and TRBJ2-7, with 7 nucleotides matching TRBD1. Trimming cost V 5 bases and J 1 base; bases outside gene matches: 17. The CDR3 contains 18 residues. The germline V gene has CDR1 SGHTA and CDR2 FQGNSA. In DNA, the CDR3 is TGTGCCAGCAGCCATTTAAGGGGGCCAAGGGGTCAGTCCTACGAGCAGTACTTC. As protein: CASSHLRGPRGQSYEQYF.

Worth noting for this clonotype: A junction boundary mismatches the germline segment, possibly from a read error. The V gene is TRBV20-1, the J gene TRBJ2-1; 9 nucleotides match TRBD2. Germline V gives CDR1 DFQATT, CDR2 SNEGSKA (reference sequence). This CDR3 has 14 amino acids. As DNA, the CDR3 is TGCAGTGCTGCGCGGGGGGGCTTGGACAATGGGCAGTTCTTC. Its protein product is CSAARGGLDNGQFF.

The sample holds a few counts of this clonotype. The rearrangement joins TRBV20-1 to TRBJ2-1; 10 bases fit TRBD2. Germline CDR1 and CDR2: DFQATT and SNEGSKA (reference sequence). The CDR3 consists of 17 residues. V lost 2 bases to trimming and J lost 4 bases; unmatched junction nucleotides: 11. CDR3 region: CSARRASGGDIYNEQFF. The CDR3 region has the DNA TGCAGTGCTAGAAGGGCTAGCGGGGGAGACATTTACAATGAGCAGTTCTTC.